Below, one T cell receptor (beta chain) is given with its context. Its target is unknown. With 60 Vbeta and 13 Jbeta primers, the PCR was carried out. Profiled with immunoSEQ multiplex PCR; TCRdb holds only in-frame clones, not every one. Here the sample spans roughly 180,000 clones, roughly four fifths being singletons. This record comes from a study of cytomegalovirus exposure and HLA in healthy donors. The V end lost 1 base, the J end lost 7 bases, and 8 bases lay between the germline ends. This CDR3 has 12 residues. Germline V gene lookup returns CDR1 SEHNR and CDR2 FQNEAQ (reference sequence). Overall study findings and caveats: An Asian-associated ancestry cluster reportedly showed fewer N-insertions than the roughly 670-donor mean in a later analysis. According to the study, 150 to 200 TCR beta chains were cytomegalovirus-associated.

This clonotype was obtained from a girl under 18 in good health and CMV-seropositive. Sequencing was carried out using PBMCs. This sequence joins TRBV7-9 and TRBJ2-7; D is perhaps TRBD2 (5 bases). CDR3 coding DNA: TGTGCCAGCAGCTTAGACTCGGGGGAGCAGTACTTC. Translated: CASSLDSGEQYF.